This T cell receptor beta chain was captured by sequencing in a study of T cell clonality in common variable immunodeficiency. Findings of the study overall: In common variable immunodeficiency, TCR beta chains reportedly carried fewer deletions and N-nucleotide insertions. Repertoire-complication correlations in CVID were limited by patient heterogeneity. The cause of increased CVID clonality remains unclear without subpopulation sequencing.

V gave up 7 bases and J gave up 0 bases, with 13 bases separating them. CDR3 length: 15 amino acids. TCRdb's table, derived via immunoSEQ multiplex PCR, lists solely in-frame clones and lacks some. The data show roughly 23,000 clones, with none appearing a single time. At least ten counts were recorded for this clone. Its antigen is undetermined. The read ends 3 residues shy of where the CDR3 ends; the end is completed using the germline J gene. Of CVID subjects, more than twelve were female and over 25 male, mean age roughly 40. Patients and controls were mostly of Caucasian heritage. This TCR was sampled from a human donor with common variable immunodeficiency. The chain employs TRBV12-3 or TRBV12-4 and TRBJ1-3; TRBD1 is a possible D gene (5 bases). Material for sequencing was peripheral blood mononuclear cells. CDR3 bases read: TGTGCCAGCACCCACCCAGGGCCCTCTGGAAACACC. This codes for CASTHPGPSGNT. From start to end, the CDR3 is CASTHPGPSGNTIYF.